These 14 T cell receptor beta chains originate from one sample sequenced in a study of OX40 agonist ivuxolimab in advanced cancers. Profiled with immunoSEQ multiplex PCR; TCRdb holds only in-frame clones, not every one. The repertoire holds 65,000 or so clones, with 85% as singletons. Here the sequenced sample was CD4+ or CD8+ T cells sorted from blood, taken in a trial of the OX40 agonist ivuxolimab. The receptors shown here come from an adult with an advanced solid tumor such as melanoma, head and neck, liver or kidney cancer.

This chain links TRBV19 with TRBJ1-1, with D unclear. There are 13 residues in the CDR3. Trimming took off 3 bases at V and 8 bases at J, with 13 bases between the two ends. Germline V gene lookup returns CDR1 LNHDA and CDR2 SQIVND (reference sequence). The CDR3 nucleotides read TGTGCCAGTAGTATTACGACCGAATTGGAAGCTTTCTTT. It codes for CASSITTELEAFF.

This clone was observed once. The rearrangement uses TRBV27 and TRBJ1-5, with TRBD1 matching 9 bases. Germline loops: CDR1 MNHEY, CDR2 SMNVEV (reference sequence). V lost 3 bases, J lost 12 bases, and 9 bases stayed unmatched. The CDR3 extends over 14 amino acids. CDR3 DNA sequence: TGTGCCAGCAGTTTCCTCCGGGACAGGGCCATCCAGCATTTT. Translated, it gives CASSFLRDRAIQHF.

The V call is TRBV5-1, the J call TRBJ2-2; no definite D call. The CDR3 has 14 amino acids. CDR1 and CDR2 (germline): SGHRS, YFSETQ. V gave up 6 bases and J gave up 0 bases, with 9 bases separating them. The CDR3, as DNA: TGCGCCAGCAATCTGAACCCGAACACCGGGGAGCTGTTTTTT. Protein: CASNLNPNTGELFF.

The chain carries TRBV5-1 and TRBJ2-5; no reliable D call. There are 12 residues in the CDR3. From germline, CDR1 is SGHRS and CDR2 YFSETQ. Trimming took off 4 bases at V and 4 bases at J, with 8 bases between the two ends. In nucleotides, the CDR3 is TGCGCCAGCAGCGCTAATGTAGAGACCCAGTACTTC. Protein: CASSANVETQYF.

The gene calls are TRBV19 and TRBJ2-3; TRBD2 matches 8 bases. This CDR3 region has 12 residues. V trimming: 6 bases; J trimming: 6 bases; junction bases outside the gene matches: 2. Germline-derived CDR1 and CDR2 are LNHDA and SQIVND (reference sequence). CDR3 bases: TGTGCCAGTAGAGCGGGAGCTGATACGCAGTATTTT. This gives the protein CASRAGADTQYF.

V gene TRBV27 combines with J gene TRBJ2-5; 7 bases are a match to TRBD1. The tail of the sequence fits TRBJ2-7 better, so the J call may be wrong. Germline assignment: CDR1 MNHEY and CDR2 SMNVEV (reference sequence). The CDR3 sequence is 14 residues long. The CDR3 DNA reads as TGTGCCAGCAGCCTCCCTGGGACAGCTAACGAGCAGTACTTC. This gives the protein CASSLPGTANEQYF.

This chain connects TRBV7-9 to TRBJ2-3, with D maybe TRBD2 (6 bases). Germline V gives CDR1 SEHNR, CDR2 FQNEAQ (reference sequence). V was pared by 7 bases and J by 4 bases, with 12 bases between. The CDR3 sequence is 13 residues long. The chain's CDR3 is CASNSGTSDTQYF. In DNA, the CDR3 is TGTGCCAGCAACTCCGGGACTTCAGATACGCAGTATTTT.

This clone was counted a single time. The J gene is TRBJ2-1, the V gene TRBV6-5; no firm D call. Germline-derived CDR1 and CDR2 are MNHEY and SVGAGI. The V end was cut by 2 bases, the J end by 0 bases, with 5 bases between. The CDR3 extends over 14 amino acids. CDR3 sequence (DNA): TGTGCCAGCAGTTACGCAAACTCCTACAATGAGCAGTTCTTC. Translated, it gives CASSYANSYNEQFF.

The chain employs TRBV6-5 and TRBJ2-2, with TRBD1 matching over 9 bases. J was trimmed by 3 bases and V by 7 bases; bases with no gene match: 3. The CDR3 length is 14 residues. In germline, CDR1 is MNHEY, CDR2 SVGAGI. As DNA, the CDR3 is TGTGCCAGCAAACGGACAGGGGACACCGGGGAGCTGTTTTTT. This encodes CASKRTGDTGELFF.

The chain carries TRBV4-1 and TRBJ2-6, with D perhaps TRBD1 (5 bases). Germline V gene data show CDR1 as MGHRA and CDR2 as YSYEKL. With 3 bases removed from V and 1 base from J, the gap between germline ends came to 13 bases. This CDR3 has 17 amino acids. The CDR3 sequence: CASSHVLRASGANVLTF. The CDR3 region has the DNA TGCGCCAGCAGCCATGTACTCAGGGCGTCTGGGGCCAACGTCCTGACTTTC.

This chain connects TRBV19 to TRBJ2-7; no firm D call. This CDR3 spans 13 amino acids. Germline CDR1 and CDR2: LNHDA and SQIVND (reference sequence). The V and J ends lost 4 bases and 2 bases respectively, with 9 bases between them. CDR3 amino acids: CASSRQLTYEQYF. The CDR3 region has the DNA TGTGCCAGTAGTAGGCAGTTGACCTACGAGCAGTACTTC.

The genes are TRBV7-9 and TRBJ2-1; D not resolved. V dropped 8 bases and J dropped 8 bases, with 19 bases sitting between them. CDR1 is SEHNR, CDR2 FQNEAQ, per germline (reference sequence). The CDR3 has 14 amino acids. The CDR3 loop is CASGMSRGVYEQFF. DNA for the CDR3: TGTGCCAGCGGCATGTCGCGTGGGGTTTATGAGCAGTTCTTC. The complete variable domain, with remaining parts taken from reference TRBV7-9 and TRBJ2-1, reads DTGVSQNPRHKITKRGQNVTFRCDPISEHNRLYWYRQTLGQGPEFLTYFQNEAQLEKSRLLSDRFSAERPKGSFSTLEIQRTEQGDSAMYLCASGMSRGVYEQFFGPGTRLTVL.

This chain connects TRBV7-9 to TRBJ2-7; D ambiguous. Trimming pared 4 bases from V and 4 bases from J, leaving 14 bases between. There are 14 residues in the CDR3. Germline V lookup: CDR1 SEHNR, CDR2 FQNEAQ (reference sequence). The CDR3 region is CASSSSGRSYEQYF. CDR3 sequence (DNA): TGTGCCAGCAGCTCGTCTGGAAGATCTTACGAGCAGTACTTC.

CDR3 coding DNA: TGTGCCAGCAGCTTGGGCCAGAACACCGGGGAGCTGTTTTTT. Residues: CASSLGQNTGELFF. The chain employs TRBV5-6 and TRBJ2-2, with D unresolved. V was clipped by 0 bases and J by 1 base, with 4 bases between them. Germline V CDR1 and CDR2: SGHDT, YYEEEE. The CDR3 has 14 residues.